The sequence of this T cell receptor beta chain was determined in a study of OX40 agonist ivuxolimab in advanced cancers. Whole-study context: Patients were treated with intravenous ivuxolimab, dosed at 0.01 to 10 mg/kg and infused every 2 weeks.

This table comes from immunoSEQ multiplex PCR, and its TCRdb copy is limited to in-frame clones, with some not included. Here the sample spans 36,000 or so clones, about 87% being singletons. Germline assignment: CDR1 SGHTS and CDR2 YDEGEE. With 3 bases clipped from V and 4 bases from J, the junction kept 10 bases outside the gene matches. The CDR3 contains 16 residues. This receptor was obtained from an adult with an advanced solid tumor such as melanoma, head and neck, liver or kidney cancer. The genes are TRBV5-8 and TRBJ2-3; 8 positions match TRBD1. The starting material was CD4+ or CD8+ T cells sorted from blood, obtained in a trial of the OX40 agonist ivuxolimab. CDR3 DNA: TGTGCCAGCAGCTCCGGACAGGGCCAAAGGGCAGATACGCAGTATTTT. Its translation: CASSSGQGQRADTQYF.